These 18 T cell receptor beta chains were sequenced from one sample in a study of blood T cell repertoires in COVID-19. Assay: immunoSEQ multiplex PCR; the TCRdb copy retains only in-frame clones and omits some. The sample carries around 39,000 clones, 80% to 90% recorded once. Sequenced sample: peripheral blood. The origin of the receptors is a human donor in a cohort sampled during active COVID-19.

The V gene is TRBV28, the J gene TRBJ1-5, with D possibly matching TRBD1 (5 bases). V was shortened by 3 bases and J by 7 bases, with 13 bases between the two germline ends. This CDR3 comprises 14 residues. Germline V gives CDR1 MDHEN, CDR2 SYDVKM. In nucleotides, the CDR3 is TGTGCCAGCAGTTTCATGGGCGCAGGGCAGCCCCAGCATTTT. The encoded protein is CASSFMGAGQPQHF.

This chain links TRBV5-6 with TRBJ2-5; 14 nucleotides line up with TRBD2. The V segment lost 4 bases and the J segment 4 bases; nucleotides outside the gene matches: 6. The length of the CDR3 is 16 residues. Germline loops: CDR1 SGHDT, CDR2 YYEEEE. CDR3 sequence: CASSVGLAGVGETQYF. The CDR3 bases are TGTGCCAGCAGCGTGGGACTAGCGGGAGTAGGAGAGACCCAGTACTTC.

The rearrangement joins TRBV7-8 to TRBJ2-2; D is perhaps TRBD2 (5 bases). The CDR3 covers 14 residues. Trimming pared 5 bases from V and 5 bases from J, leaving 12 bases between. Germline CDR1 is SGHVS and CDR2 is FQNEAQ. CDR3 coding DNA: TGTGCCAGCAGCCGAGGCCCGGGAACCGGGGAGCTGTTTTTT. Protein product: CASSRGPGTGELFF.

The V and J genes are TRBV30 and TRBJ2-7, with D perhaps matching TRBD2 (6 bases). The V gene's germline CDR1 is GTSNPN and CDR2 SVGIG (reference sequence). The length of the CDR3 is 14 residues. The ends were cut back, 2 bases at V and 3 bases at J, with 14 bases in the middle. CDR3 sequence: CAWSPPAGSYEQYF. The CDR3 region has the DNA TGTGCCTGGAGTCCACCGGCGGGGAGCTACGAGCAGTACTTC.

The chain is built from TRBV6-1 and TRBJ2-1; 13 nucleotides match TRBD2. The CDR3 loop spans 19 amino acids. Germline V lookup: CDR1 MNHNS, CDR2 SASEGT. V shed 4 bases, J shed 4 bases, and the junction held 13 bases outside the gene matches. CDR3 sequence (DNA): TGTGCCAGCAGTGTAAGAGATTTGGGACTAGCGGGACGGTACAATGAGCAGTTCTTC. This encodes CASSVRDLGLAGRYNEQFF.

V gene TRBV30 combines with J gene TRBJ2-2, with 8 bases aligning to TRBD2. This CDR3 region has 15 residues. J lost 7 bases, V lost 1 base, and 8 bases had no gene match. Germline-derived CDR1 and CDR2 are GTSNPN and SVGIG (reference sequence). CDR3 loop: CAWSGAGEWVGELFF. As DNA, the CDR3 is TGTGCCTGGAGTGGAGCGGGAGAATGGGTCGGGGAGCTGTTTTTT. The complete variable domain, with remaining parts taken from reference TRBV30 and TRBJ2-2, reads SQTIHQWPATLVQPVGSPLSLECTVEGTSNPNLYWYRQAAGRGLQLLFYSVGIGQISSEVPQNLSASRPQDRQFILSSKKLLLSDSGFYLCAWSGAGEWVGELFFGEGSRLTVL.

The V call is TRBV9, the J call TRBJ2-7; TRBD1 matches 7 bases. Per the germline V gene, CDR1 is SGDLS and CDR2 is YYNGEE. Trimming at V came to 4 bases and at J to 9 bases, leaving 16 bases not matched to a gene. The CDR3 has 15 amino acids. The CDR3 DNA is TGTGCCAGCAGCATACAGGGACAGCCCCTTAATGTGCAGTACTTC. Residues: CASSIQGQPLNVQYF.

This clone was seen a few times. This rearrangement joins TRBV5-8 to TRBJ2-1; D remains ambiguous. CDR3 size: 14 residues. V lost 4 bases and J lost 0, with 8 bases in between. The germline gives CDR1 SGHTS, CDR2 YDEGEE. The DNA of the CDR3 is TGTGCCAGCAGCCAACGCTACTCCTACAATGAGCAGTTCTTC. Encoded protein: CASSQRYSYNEQFF.

The chain joins TRBV6-1 to TRBJ1-5, with D perhaps TRBD1 (6 bases). The CDR3 covers 15 residues. The germline gives CDR1 MNHNS, CDR2 SASEGT. Deletions cut 3 bases from V and 6 bases from J, with 15 bases between. CDR3 coding DNA: TGTGCCAGCAGTGAGAATACAGGGTTGGGTCAGCCCCAGCATTTT. Encoded protein: CASSENTGLGQPQHF.

The CDR3 DNA is TGTGCCAGCAGCCAAGATCTTTTGGCGGGGAGTGGGAACACTGAAGCTTTCTTT. Amino acid sequence: CASSQDLLAGSGNTEAFF. The genes are TRBV14 and TRBJ1-1; D not resolved. This CDR3 is built from 18 residues. Between the trimmed V and J ends, which lost 0 bases and 1 base, there was a span of 18 bases. Germline V gives CDR1 SGHDN, CDR2 FVKESK.

The chain joins TRBV9 to TRBJ2-7; 10 bases are a match to TRBD1. The CDR3 runs to 15 residues. The V gene end was trimmed by 4 bases and the J gene end by 2 bases; junction bases not matched to a gene: 6. Germline values: CDR1 SGDLS, CDR2 YYNGEE. The CDR3, as DNA: TGTGCCAGCAGCCATGAGGGGACAGGGGCCTACGAGCAGTACTTC. This sequence encodes CASSHEGTGAYEQYF.

The chain has TRBV15 and TRBJ1-5; D gene uncertain. The CDR3 is made up of 14 amino acids. Trimming removed 7 bases from V and 1 base from J, with 11 bases in between. Germline CDR1 is LNHNV and CDR2 is YYDKDF (reference sequence). The CDR3 nucleotides read TGTGCCACCAACAACATCGGGAGCAATCAGCCCCAGCATTTT. This gives the protein CATNNIGSNQPQHF.

The chain links TRBV13 to TRBJ2-7, with TRBD1 as a possible D gene (5 bases). Trimming cost V 1 base and J 7 bases, with 14 bases left between them. Germline CDR1 and CDR2: PRHDT and FYEKMQ (reference sequence). The CDR3 runs to 14 residues. CDR3 in amino acids: CASSLVGRVGEQYF. CDR3 DNA sequence: TGTGCCAGCAGCTTAGTGGGCAGGGTGGGGGAGCAGTACTTC.

V and J are TRBV6-2 or TRBV6-3 and TRBJ2-1; D perhaps matches TRBD2 (5 bases). The V gene lost 4 bases and the J gene lost 6 bases, with 10 bases spanning the gap. The CDR3 is made up of 13 amino acids. Germline V gene sequence: CDR1 MNHEY, CDR2 SVGEGT. Here the CDR3 DNA reads TGTGCCAGCAGTTTGCAACTAGGCAATGAGCAGTTCTTC. Protein: CASSLQLGNEQFF.

This rearrangement joins TRBV2 to TRBJ1-4; D is unresolved. The germline gives CDR1 SNHLY, CDR2 FYNNEI. The CDR3 contains 14 residues. The V and J ends lost 8 bases and 0 bases respectively, with 10 bases between them. The CDR3 is CASLRVATNEKLFF. The CDR3 coding sequence is TGTGCCAGCCTCCGGGTTGCAACTAATGAAAAACTGTTTTTT.

This chain links TRBV6-5 with TRBJ1-2; D uncertain. This CDR3 comprises 15 residues. CDR1 is MNHEY and CDR2 is SVGAGI in the germline V gene. The ends were cut back, 8 bases at V and 1 base at J, with 17 bases in the middle. The CDR3 coding sequence is TGTGCCAGCGCCCAATTAGCACGAAATAACTATGGCTACACCTTC. It yields the protein CASAQLARNNYGYTF.

V is TRBV18 and J is TRBJ1-1; 7 bases align to TRBD1. Germline V gives CDR1 KGHSH, CDR2 LQKENI. The CDR3 length is 17 residues. The ends lost 5 bases at V and 4 bases at J; junction bases unmatched: 16. The CDR3 loop is CASSLGQTHRKGTEAFF. The CDR3 DNA reads as TGTGCCAGCTCATTGGGACAGACTCATAGAAAGGGCACTGAAGCTTTCTTT.

The V and J genes are TRBV7-9 and TRBJ2-2; 15 bases are a match to TRBD2. The CDR3 is 21 amino acids. Losses at the gene ends were 5 bases for V and 2 bases for J; bases not matched to a gene: 15. The germline V gene encodes CDR1 SEHNR and CDR2 FQNEAQ (reference sequence). The CDR3 region is CASSTWTSGRGGRGNTGELFF. CDR3 nucleotides: TGTGCCAGCAGCACTTGGACTAGCGGGAGGGGCGGCAGGGGCAACACCGGGGAGCTGTTTTTT. The full variable domain, with the rest looked up from reference TRBV7-9 and TRBJ2-2, is DTGVSQNPRHKITKRGQNVTFRCDPISEHNRLYWYRQTLGQGPEFLTYFQNEAQLEKSRLLSDRFSAERPKGSFSTLEIQRTEQGDSAMYLCASSTWTSGRGGRGNTGELFFGEGSRLTVL.